This TCR beta chain was recovered during a study of cytomegalovirus exposure and HLA in healthy donors. Use of 60 Vbeta and 13 Jbeta primers characterized the PCR. Profiled with immunoSEQ multiplex PCR; TCRdb holds only in-frame clones, not every one. The table shows 30,000 to 40,000 clones, with about 70% occurring only once. This clone was observed a few times. The V gene's germline CDR1 is SGHDN and CDR2 FVKESK. The V end lost 1 base, the J end lost 5 bases, and 14 bases lay between the germline ends. CDR3 length: 16 amino acids. The chain couples TRBV14 to TRBJ2-2; a possible D gene is TRBD1 (5 bases). Sequencing was carried out using PBMCs. This clonotype was sampled from a man aged 35 to 55 in good health and CMV-seropositive. DNA of the CDR3: TGTGCCAGCAGCCAAGTCGGTGGGGCTAAAACCGGGGAGCTGTTTTTT. Its translation is CASSQVGGAKTGELFF. Combining the CDR3 with reference TRBV14 and TRBJ2-2 gives the whole variable domain EAGVTQFPSHSVIEKGQTVTLRCDPISGHDNLYWYRRVMGKEIKFLLHFVKESKQDESGMPNNRFLAERTGGTYSTLKVQPAELEDSGVYFCASSQVGGAKTGELFFGEGSRLTVL.